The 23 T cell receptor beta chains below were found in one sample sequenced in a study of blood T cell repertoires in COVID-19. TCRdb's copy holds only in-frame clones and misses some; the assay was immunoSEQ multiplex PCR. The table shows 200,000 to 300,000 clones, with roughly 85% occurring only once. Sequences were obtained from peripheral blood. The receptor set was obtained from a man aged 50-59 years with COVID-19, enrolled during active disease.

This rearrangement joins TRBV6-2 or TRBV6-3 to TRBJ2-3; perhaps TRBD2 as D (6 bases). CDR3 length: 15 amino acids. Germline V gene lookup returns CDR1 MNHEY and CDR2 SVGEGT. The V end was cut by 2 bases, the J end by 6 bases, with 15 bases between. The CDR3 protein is CASSYRSPGRDTQYF. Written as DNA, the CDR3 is TGTGCCAGCAGTTACCGTAGCCCGGGGAGGGATACGCAGTATTTT.

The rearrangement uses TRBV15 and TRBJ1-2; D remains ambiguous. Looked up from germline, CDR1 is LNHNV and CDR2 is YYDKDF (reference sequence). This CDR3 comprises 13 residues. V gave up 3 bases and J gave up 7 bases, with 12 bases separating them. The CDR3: CATSRVGGSGYTF. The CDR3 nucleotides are TGTGCCACCAGCAGGGTAGGAGGATCTGGCTACACCTTC.

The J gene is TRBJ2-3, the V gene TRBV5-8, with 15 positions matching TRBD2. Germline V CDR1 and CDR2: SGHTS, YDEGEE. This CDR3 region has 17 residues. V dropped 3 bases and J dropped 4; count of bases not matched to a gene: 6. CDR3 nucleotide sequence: TGTGCCAGCAGCTACGGGACTAGCGGGGGGTCGGCAGATACGCAGTATTTT. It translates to CASSYGTSGGSADTQYF.

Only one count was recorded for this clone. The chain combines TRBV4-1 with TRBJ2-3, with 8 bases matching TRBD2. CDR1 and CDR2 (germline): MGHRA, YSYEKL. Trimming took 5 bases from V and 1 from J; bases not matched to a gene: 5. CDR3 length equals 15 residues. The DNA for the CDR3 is TGCGCCAGCAGCGGACTAGCTTCTGGCACAGATACGCAGTATTTT. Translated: CASSGLASGTDTQYF.

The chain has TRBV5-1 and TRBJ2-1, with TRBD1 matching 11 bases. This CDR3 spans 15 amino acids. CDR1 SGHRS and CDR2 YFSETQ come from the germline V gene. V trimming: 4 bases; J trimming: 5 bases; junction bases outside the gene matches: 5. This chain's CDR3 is CASSQGTGGHNEQFF. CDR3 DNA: TGCGCCAGCAGCCAAGGGACAGGGGGGCACAATGAGCAGTTCTTC.

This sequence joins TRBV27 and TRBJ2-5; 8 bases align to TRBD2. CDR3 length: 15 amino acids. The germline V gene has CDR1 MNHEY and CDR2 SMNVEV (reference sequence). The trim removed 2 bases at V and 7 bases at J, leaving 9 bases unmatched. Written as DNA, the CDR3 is TGTGCCAGCAGTTTAGCGGGGGGACCTTGGGGGACCCAGTACTTC. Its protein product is CASSLAGGPWGTQYF.

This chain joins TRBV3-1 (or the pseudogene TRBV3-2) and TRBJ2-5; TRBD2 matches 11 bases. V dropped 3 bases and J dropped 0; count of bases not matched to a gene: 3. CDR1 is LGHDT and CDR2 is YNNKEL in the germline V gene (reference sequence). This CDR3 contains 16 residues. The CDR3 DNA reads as TGTGCCAGCAGCCAGAGACTAGCGGGATACCAAGAGACCCAGTACTTC. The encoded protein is CASSQRLAGYQETQYF.

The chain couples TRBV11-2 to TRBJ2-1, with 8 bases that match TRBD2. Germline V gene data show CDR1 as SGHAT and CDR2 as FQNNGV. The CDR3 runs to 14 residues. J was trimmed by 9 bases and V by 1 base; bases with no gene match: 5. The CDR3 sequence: CASSLAGGPGEQFF. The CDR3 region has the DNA TGTGCCAGCAGCTTAGCGGGAGGGCCGGGTGAGCAGTTCTTC.

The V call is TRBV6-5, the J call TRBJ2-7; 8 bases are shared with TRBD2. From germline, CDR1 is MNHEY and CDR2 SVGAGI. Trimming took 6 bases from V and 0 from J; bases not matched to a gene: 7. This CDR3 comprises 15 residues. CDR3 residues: CASRREASGSYEQYF. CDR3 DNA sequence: TGTGCCAGCAGGCGGGAGGCTAGCGGCTCCTACGAGCAGTACTTC.

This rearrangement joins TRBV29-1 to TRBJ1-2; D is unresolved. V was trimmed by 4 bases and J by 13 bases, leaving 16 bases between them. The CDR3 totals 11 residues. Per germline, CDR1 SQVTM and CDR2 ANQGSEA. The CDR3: CSVASASSGTF. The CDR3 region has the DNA TGCAGCGTTGCGTCAGCCTCTTCGGGCACCTTC.

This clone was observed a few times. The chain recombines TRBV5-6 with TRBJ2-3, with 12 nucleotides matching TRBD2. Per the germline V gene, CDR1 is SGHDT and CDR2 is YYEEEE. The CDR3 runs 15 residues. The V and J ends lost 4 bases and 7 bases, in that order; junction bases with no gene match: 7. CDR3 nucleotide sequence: TGTGCCAGCAGCCCTACGACTAGCGGGGGTTATACGCAGTATTTT. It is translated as CASSPTTSGGYTQYF.

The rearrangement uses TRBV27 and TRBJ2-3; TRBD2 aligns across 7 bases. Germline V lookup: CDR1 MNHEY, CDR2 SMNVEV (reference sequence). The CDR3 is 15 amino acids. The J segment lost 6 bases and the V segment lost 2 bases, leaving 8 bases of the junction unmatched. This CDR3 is CASSLGTTARDTQYF. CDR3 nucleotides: TGTGCCAGCAGTTTAGGGACTACTGCTAGGGATACGCAGTATTTT.

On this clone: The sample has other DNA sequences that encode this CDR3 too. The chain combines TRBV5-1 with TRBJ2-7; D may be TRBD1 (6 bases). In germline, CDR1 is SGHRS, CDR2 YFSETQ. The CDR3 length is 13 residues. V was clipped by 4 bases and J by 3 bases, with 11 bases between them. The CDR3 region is CASSPGQNYEQYF. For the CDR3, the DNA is TGCGCCAGCAGCCCGGGACAAAACTACGAGCAGTACTTC.

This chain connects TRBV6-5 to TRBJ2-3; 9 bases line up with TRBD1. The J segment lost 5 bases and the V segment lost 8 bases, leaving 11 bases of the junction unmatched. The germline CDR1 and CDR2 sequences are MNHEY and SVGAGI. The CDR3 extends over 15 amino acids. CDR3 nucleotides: TGTGCCAGCGCTGGACCGGGACAGGGTGGAGATACGCAGTATTTT. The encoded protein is CASAGPGQGGDTQYF.

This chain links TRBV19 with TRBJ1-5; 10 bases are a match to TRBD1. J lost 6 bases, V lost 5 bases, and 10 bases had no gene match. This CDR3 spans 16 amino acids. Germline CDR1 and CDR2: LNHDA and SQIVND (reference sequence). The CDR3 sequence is CASSLTGTGAIQPQHF. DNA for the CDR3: TGTGCCAGTAGTTTAACCGGGACAGGGGCGATTCAGCCCCAGCATTTT.

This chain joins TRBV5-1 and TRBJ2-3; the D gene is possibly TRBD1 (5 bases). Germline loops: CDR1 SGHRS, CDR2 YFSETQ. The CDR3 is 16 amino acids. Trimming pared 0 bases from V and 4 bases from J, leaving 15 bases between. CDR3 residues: CASSLATDVGADTQYF. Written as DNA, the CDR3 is TGCGCCAGCAGCTTGGCCACGGATGTAGGGGCAGATACGCAGTATTTT.

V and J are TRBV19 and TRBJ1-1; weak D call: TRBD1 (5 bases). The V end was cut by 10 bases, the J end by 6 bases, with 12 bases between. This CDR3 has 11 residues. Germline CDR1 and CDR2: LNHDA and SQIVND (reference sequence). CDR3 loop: CATTGGAEAFF. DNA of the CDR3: TGTGCCACCACGGGGGGGGCTGAAGCTTTCTTT.

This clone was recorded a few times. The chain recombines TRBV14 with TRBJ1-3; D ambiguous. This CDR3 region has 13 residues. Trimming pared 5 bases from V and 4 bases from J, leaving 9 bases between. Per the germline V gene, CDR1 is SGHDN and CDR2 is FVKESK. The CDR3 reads CASSIGGGNTIYF. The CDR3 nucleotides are TGTGCCAGCAGCATCGGAGGGGGAAACACCATATATTTT.

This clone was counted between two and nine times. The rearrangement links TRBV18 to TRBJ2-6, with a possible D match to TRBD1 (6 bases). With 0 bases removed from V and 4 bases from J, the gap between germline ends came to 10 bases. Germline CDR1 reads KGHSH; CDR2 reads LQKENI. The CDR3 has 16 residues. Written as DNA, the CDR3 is TGTGCCAGCTCACCACCGAGGGGGACCGGGGCCAACGTCCTGACTTTC. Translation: CASSPPRGTGANVLTF.

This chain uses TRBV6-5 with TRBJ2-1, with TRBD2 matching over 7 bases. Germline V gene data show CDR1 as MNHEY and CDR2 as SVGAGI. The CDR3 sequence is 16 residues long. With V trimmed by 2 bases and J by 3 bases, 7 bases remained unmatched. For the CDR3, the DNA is TGTGCCAGCAGTTACGGGCGGGGGACTTTCTACAATGAGCAGTTCTTC. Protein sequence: CASSYGRGTFYNEQFF.

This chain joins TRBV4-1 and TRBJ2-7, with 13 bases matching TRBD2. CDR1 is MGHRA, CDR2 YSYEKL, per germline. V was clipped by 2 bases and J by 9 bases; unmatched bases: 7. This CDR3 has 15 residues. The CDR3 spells CASSQTGLAGARQYF. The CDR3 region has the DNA TGCGCCAGCAGCCAAACCGGACTAGCGGGGGCTAGGCAGTACTTC.

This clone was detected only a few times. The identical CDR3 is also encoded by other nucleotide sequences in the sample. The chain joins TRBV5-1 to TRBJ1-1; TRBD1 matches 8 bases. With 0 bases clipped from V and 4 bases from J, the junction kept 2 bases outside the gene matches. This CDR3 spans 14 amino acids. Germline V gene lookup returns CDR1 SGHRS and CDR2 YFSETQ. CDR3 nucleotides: TGCGCCAGCAGCTTGGCACAGGGGGGCACTGAAGCTTTCTTT. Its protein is CASSLAQGGTEAFF.

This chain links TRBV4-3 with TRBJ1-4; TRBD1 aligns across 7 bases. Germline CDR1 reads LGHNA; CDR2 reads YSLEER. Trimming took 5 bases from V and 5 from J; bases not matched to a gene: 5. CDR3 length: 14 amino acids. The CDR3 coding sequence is TGCGCCAGCAGCTGGGACAGTAGGAATGAAAAACTGTTTTTT. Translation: CASSWDSRNEKLFF.